This is a list of T cell receptor beta chains from one sample in a study of long-term antiretroviral therapy in people with HIV. Data came from immunoSEQ multiplex PCR; TCRdb stores just in-frame clones and leaves some out. In the table there are 30,000 to 35,000 clones, roughly 80% of which are singletons. The sequences come from unsorted PBMCs, collected 0.4 years before starting antiretroviral therapy. The source of these receptors is a man younger than 35 with HIV. The CDR3 runs from the conserved cysteine through the conserved F or W. A D gene is named only where the DNA matches it firmly. Expanded clones get a size class; other rows say once, few or many, or leave the size out.

j_call	d_call	v_call	clone_size	cdr3_aa	cdr3_nt
TRBJ2-7	TRBD1	TRBV15	few	CATSRDRVDRGDEQYF	TGTGCCACCAGCAGAGATAGAGTGGACAGGGGGGACGAGCAGTACTTC
TRBJ1-4	TRBD1	TRBV30	-	CAWSPTGQGEKLFF	TGTGCCTGGAGTCCCACGGGACAGGGTGAAAAACTGTTTTTT
TRBJ2-2	-	TRBV5-5	-	CASSGGRGTGELFF	TGTGCCAGCAGCGGGGGGCGGGGCACCGGGGAGCTGTTTTTT
TRBJ2-4	TRBD1	TRBV7-2	-	CASSLGDRWTIQYF	TGTGCCAGCAGCTTAGGGGACAGGTGGACCATTCAGTACTTC
TRBJ1-1	-	TRBV4-1	once	CASRGPATEAFF	TGCGCCAGCAGGGGGCCAGCAACTGAAGCTTTCTTT
TRBJ1-1	-	TRBV30	-	CAWSVISNTEAFF	TGTGCCTGGAGTGTAATCTCGAACACTGAAGCTTTCTTT
TRBJ2-2	-	TRBV5-1	-	CASSLDLATGELFF	TGCGCCAGCAGCTTGGATCTAGCCACCGGGGAGCTGTTTTTT
TRBJ2-5	-	TRBV19	-	CASSIGPGQETQYF	TGTGCCAGTAGTATAGGCCCAGGTCAAGAGACCCAGTACTTC
TRBJ1-2	-	TRBV20-1	-	CSATGAGSYTF	TGCAGTGCTACCGGGGCCGGGAGCTACACCTTC
TRBJ2-3	TRBD2	TRBV27	-	CASSYEREAASTDTQYF	TGTGCCAGCAGTTACGAACGGGAGGCGGCTAGCACAGATACGCAGTATTTT
TRBJ1-1	-	TRBV30	-	CAWNSGGTEAFF	TGTGCCTGGAATTCGGGGGGCACTGAAGCTTTCTTT
TRBJ1-2	TRBD1	TRBV27	-	CASRPLGDSRGGYTF	TGTGCCAGCAGGCCCTTGGGGGACAGTCGCGGGGGCTACACCTTC
TRBJ2-4	TRBD1	TRBV5-8	-	CASSLVGQGKNIQYF	TGTGCCAGCAGCTTGGTGGGACAGGGGAAAAACATTCAGTACTTC
TRBJ1-2	-	TRBV11-2	-	CASSLEAGFYGYTF	TGTGCCAGCAGCTTAGAGGCAGGTTTCTATGGCTACACCTTC
TRBJ1-2	-	TRBV7-9	-	CASSLEQLANYGYTF	TGTGCCAGCAGCTTAGAGCAGCTAGCTAACTATGGCTACACCTTC
TRBJ2-1	TRBD2	TRBV7-9	-	CASSLSLAGTHNEQFF	TGTGCCAGCAGCTTATCACTAGCGGGCACTCACAATGAGCAGTTCTTC
TRBJ2-7	-	TRBV27	-	CASSLGQGALYEQYF	TGTGCCAGCAGCTTAGGGCAGGGTGCTCTCTACGAGCAGTACTTC
TRBJ2-3	-	TRBV13	-	CASSPRRASLGTQYF	TGTGCCAGCAGCCCGCGGAGAGCCTCCCTCGGTACGCAGTATTTT
TRBJ1-4	TRBD1	TRBV28	-	CASSSPLADPGQGRKLFF	TGTGCCAGCAGTTCCCCCCTGGCCGACCCGGGACAGGGACGAAAACTGTTTTTT
TRBJ1-1	-	TRBV4-1	-	CASSQDGRSEAFF	TGCGCCAGCAGCCAAGATGGGCGATCCGAAGCTTTCTTT
TRBJ2-7	-	TRBV21-1	-	CASSKAEPYEQYF	TGTGCCAGCAGCAAAGCCGAACCCTACGAGCAGTACTTC
TRBJ1-1	TRBD1	TRBV9	-	CASSARDRGQSYTEAFF	TGTGCCAGCAGCGCTCGGGACAGGGGGCAGAGTTACACTGAAGCTTTCTTT
TRBJ1-4	-	TRBV2	-	CASSEAIVSFGKLFF	TGTGCCAGCAGTGAAGCTATCGTTTCTTTCGGAAAACTGTTTTTT
TRBJ2-1	-	TRBV4-1	-	CASSQALQAYNEQFF	TGCGCCAGCAGCCAAGCTTTACAAGCCTACAATGAGCAGTTCTTC
TRBJ2-5	-	TRBV28	-	CASSFWGQLQETQYF	TGTGCCAGCAGTTTTTGGGGACAACTACAAGAGACCCAGTACTTC
TRBJ2-1	TRBD2	TRBV29-1	-	CSKRGEDNEQFF	TGCAGCAAGCGGGGGGAGGACAATGAGCAGTTCTTC
TRBJ1-1	TRBD1	TRBV2	-	CASSVPGQGEAFF	TGTGCCAGCAGCGTTCCGGGACAGGGTGAAGCTTTCTTT
TRBJ2-3	TRBD2	TRBV2	-	CASRGTSGGTKIDDTQYF	TGTGCCAGCAGGGGCACTAGCGGGGGGACCAAAATTGACGATACGCAGTATTTT
TRBJ1-2	-	TRBV7-2	-	CASSLITNYGYTF	TGTGCCAGCAGCTTAATCACGAACTATGGCTACACCTTC
TRBJ2-1	-	TRBV6-5	-	CASSDVQGSYNEQFF	TGTGCCAGCAGCGACGTCCAGGGAAGCTACAATGAGCAGTTCTTC
TRBJ2-1	-	TRBV29-1	once	CSVRREGNEQFF	TGCAGCGTACGCCGTGAGGGCAATGAGCAGTTCTTC
TRBJ2-7	-	TRBV7-2	once	CASSLGPGEEQYF	TGTGCCAGCAGCTTAGGGCCTGGGGAGGAGCAGTACTTC
TRBJ1-1	-	TRBV7-9	-	CASSLGGATEAFF	TGTGCCAGCAGCCTGGGGGGGGCGACTGAAGCTTTCTTT
TRBJ1-5	-	TRBV7-8	-	CASSSPGFNQPQHF	TGTGCCAGCAGCTCACCGGGATTCAATCAGCCCCAGCATTTT
TRBJ1-4	-	TRBV28	-	CASTTWGNSEKLFF	TGTGCCAGCACAACATGGGGTAATTCTGAAAAACTGTTTTTT
TRBJ2-2	-	TRBV6-5	medium-sized	CASKRDANTGELFF	TGTGCCAGCAAAAGGGACGCGAACACCGGGGAGCTGTTTTTT
TRBJ2-7	-	TRBV27	-	CASMGIGYEQYF	TGTGCCAGCATGGGTATTGGGTACGAGCAGTACTTC
TRBJ2-3	-	TRBV6-1	-	CASSAAKGTDTQYF	TGTGCCAGCAGTGCGGCGAAGGGGACAGATACGCAGTATTTT
TRBJ2-7	-	TRBV28	once	CASSFPGEQYF	TGTGCCAGCAGTTTCCCCGGCGAGCAGTACTTC
TRBJ2-1	TRBD1	TRBV5-1	-	CASTTGAGGPSRQFF	TGCGCCAGCACCACCGGGGCAGGGGGCCCCAGTAGGCAGTTCTTC
TRBJ2-1	-	TRBV5-4	-	CASSIVRDSNYNEQFF	TGTGCCAGCAGCATCGTCCGGGACTCGAACTACAATGAGCAGTTCTTC
TRBJ2-1	TRBD1	TRBV2	-	CASREGTGLYEQFF	TGTGCCAGCAGGGAGGGGACAGGATTGTATGAGCAGTTCTTC
TRBJ2-7	-	TRBV6-5	-	CASGNTRVYEQYF	TGTGCCAGCGGAAACACGAGGGTCTACGAGCAGTACTTC
TRBJ2-3	-	TRBV6-5	-	CASTPDRLRLDTQYF	TGTGCCAGCACCCCCGACCGGTTGAGGTTAGATACGCAGTATTTT
TRBJ2-7	TRBD2	TRBV5-6	once	CASSFGGSIYEQYF	TGTGCCAGCAGCTTCGGCGGGAGCATCTACGAGCAGTACTTC
TRBJ1-4	TRBD1	TRBV7-9	-	CASSLGDREGEKLFF	TGTGCCAGCAGCTTAGGAGACAGGGAAGGTGAAAAACTGTTTTTT
TRBJ2-7	TRBD1	TRBV6-5	-	CASSSYRQGRSYEQYF	TGTGCCAGCAGTTCCTATCGACAGGGACGCTCCTACGAGCAGTACTTC
TRBJ2-7	-	TRBV9	-	CASSVGPEDYEQYF	TGTGCCAGCAGCGTAGGGCCGGAAGACTACGAGCAGTACTTC
TRBJ2-3	-	TRBV14	-	CASSLRSTDTQYF	TGTGCCAGCAGCCTCAGGTCCACAGATACGCAGTATTTT
TRBJ2-7	TRBD1	TRBV6-6	-	CASKSGTGSYEQYF	TGTGCCAGCAAATCCGGGACAGGCTCCTACGAGCAGTACTTC
TRBJ1-4	-	TRBV15	-	CATGAGLNEKLFF	TGTGCCACCGGAGCAGGGCTTAATGAAAAACTGTTTTTT
TRBJ1-5	-	TRBV6-1	-	CASSEALPVGVLGQPQHF	TGTGCCAGCAGTGAAGCGCTTCCCGTGGGGGTATTGGGTCAGCCCCAGCATTTT
TRBJ2-7	-	TRBV4-1	-	CASSQALGGRYYEQYF	TGCGCCAGCAGCCAGGCCTTAGGAGGGCGGTACTACGAGCAGTACTTC
TRBJ2-2	-	TRBV4-2	few	CASSQEEGGTGELFF	TGTGCCAGCAGCCAAGAGGAGGGGGGAACCGGGGAGCTGTTTTTT
TRBJ2-7	-	TRBV27	few	CASTGTPPYF	TGTGCCAGCACCGGGACACCGCCCTACTTC
TRBJ2-5	TRBD2	TRBV30	-	CAWRIGLADARETQYF	TGTGCCTGGAGGATAGGACTAGCGGATGCCCGGGAGACCCAGTACTTC
TRBJ2-1	TRBD2	TRBV13	-	CASSFGLVGGNEQFF	TGTGCCAGCAGCTTCGGACTAGTTGGGGGGAATGAGCAGTTCTTC